Below are 32 T cell receptor beta chains sequenced from a single sample in a study of T cell changes during pregnancy in multiple sclerosis. Profiled with immunoSEQ multiplex PCR; TCRdb holds only in-frame clones, not every one. The profile shows tens of thousands of clones, roughly 91% of them singletons. The sequencing used peripheral blood, collected in the first trimester of pregnancy. Source of these receptors: a female donor with multiple sclerosis, enrolled in a pregnancy study.

The chain combines TRBV9 with TRBJ1-2; TRBD1 is a possible D gene (6 bases). Germline lookup yields CDR1 SGDLS and CDR2 YYNGEE. CDR3 length: 16 amino acids. Between the trimmed V and J ends, which lost 2 bases and 5 bases, there was a span of 19 bases. The CDR3 nucleotides are TGTGCCAGCAGCGTTGATAAGAGCGGGACATCATATGGCTACACCTTC. Protein sequence: CASSVDKSGTSYGYTF.

On this clone: The same CDR3 also results from other DNA sequences found in this sample. The chain employs TRBV28 and TRBJ2-7; D is unclear. CDR1 is MDHEN and CDR2 is SYDVKM in the germline V gene. V lost 4 bases and J lost 3, with 7 bases in between. There are 12 residues in the CDR3. As DNA, the CDR3 is TGTGCCAGCAGTTCAGGCAGCTACGAGCAGTACTTC. This translates into CASSSGSYEQYF. Combining the CDR3 with reference TRBV28 and TRBJ2-7 gives the whole variable domain DVKVTQSSRYLVKRTGEKVFLECVQDMDHENMFWYRQDPGLGLRLIYFSYDVKMKEKGDIPEGYSVSREKKERFSLILESASTNQTSMYLCASSSGSYEQYFGPGTRLTVT.

In the case of this clone: Other DNA sequences in the same sample also yield this CDR3. V and J are TRBV18 and TRBJ2-7; 10 bases map to TRBD1. The CDR3 extends over 14 amino acids. Germline V gives CDR1 KGHSH, CDR2 LQKENI. With 1 base clipped from V and 3 bases from J, the junction kept 0 bases outside the gene matches. The CDR3 DNA is TGTGCCAGCTCACCACGGGACAGGGGCTACGAGCAGTACTTC. Translating gives CASSPRDRGYEQYF. The full variable domain, rest sourced from reference TRBV18 and TRBJ2-7, is NAGVMQNPRHLVRRRGQEARLRCSPMKGHSHVYWYRQLPEEGLKFMVYLQKENIIDESGMPKERFSAEFPKEGPSILRIQQVVRGDSAAYFCASSPRDRGYEQYFGPGTRLTVT.

The rearrangement joins TRBV12-5 to TRBJ2-3; TRBD1 matches 9 bases. CDR3 length: 17 amino acids. Germline V lookup: CDR1 LGHNT, CDR2 FRNRAP. J gave up 7 bases and V 2 bases, and 13 bases lay outside the gene matches. CDR3 nucleotides: TGTGCTAGTGGTTTGCCCCTCCCGACAGGGGGTTTTCATACGCAGTATTTT. Encoded protein: CASGLPLPTGGFHTQYF.

This clone has only one observation. The rearrangement links TRBV10-3 to TRBJ1-2, with D tentatively TRBD1 (6 bases). Germline CDR1 and CDR2: ENHRY and SYGVKD. With 5 bases removed from V and 5 bases from J, the gap between germline ends came to 15 bases. This CDR3 has 14 amino acids. The CDR3 spells CAISPALGGYGYTF. CDR3 DNA: TGTGCCATCAGTCCCGCACTAGGGGGTTATGGCTACACCTTC.

This chain connects TRBV5-1 to TRBJ2-5; 12 bases agree with TRBD2. Germline CDR1 reads SGHRS; CDR2 reads YFSETQ. This CDR3 spans 17 amino acids. V was clipped by 0 bases and J by 5 bases; unmatched bases: 8. Here the CDR3 DNA reads TGCGCCAGCAGCTTGGCTAGCGGGGGGGCCCAGATCGAGACCCAGTACTTC. Protein sequence: CASSLASGGAQIETQYF. The full variable domain, rest sourced from reference TRBV5-1 and TRBJ2-5, is KAGVTQTPRYLIKTRGQQVTLSCSPISGHRSVSWYQQTPGQGLQFLFEYFSETQRNKGNFPGRFSGRQFSNSRSEMNVSTLELGDSALYLCASSLASGGAQIETQYFGPGTRLLVL.

The chain has TRBV5-4 and TRBJ1-3; maybe TRBD1 (6 bases). Trimming left V 4 bases short and J 0 bases short, with 14 bases between. The CDR3 spans 16 residues. Germline CDR1 is SGHNT and CDR2 is YYREEE (reference sequence). The CDR3 spells CASSATGGISGNTIYF. The CDR3 DNA is TGTGCCAGCAGCGCGACAGGTGGCATCTCTGGAAACACCATATATTTT.

This clone was recorded a few times. The V call is TRBV15, the J call TRBJ2-1; a weak D match, TRBD1 (6 bases). V shed 11 bases and J shed 2 bases, with 16 bases lying between them. The CDR3 loop spans 14 amino acids. The germline CDR1 and CDR2 sequences are LNHNV and YYDKDF (reference sequence). The CDR3: CASSGAGTYNEQFF. CDR3 bases: TGTGCCTCTTCAGGGGCCGGGACCTACAATGAGCAGTTCTTC.

This chain connects TRBV5-1 to TRBJ2-3; possible D gene TRBD1, 5 bases. The CDR3 length is 14 residues. Germline CDR1 reads SGHRS; CDR2 reads YFSETQ. V lost 0 bases and J 2 bases, leaving 7 bases between the germline ends. The CDR3 loop reads CASSLETDTDTQYF. Written as DNA, the CDR3 is TGCGCCAGCAGCTTGGAGACAGACACAGATACGCAGTATTTT.

V gene TRBV4-2 combines with J gene TRBJ2-5, with D tentatively TRBD1 (6 bases). The CDR3 has 14 residues. CDR1 is LGHNA and CDR2 is YNFKEQ in the germline V gene. The V end lost 0 bases, the J end lost 3 bases, and 8 bases lay between the germline ends. The CDR3 region has the DNA TGTGCCAGCAGCCAAGATCACAGGGAAGAGACCCAGTACTTC. This codes for CASSQDHREETQYF.

The V call is TRBV5-8, the J call TRBJ1-1; 7 bases map to TRBD1. Germline V gives CDR1 SGHTS, CDR2 YDEGEE. Trimming cost V 4 bases and J 4 bases; bases outside gene matches: 13. The CDR3 totals 16 residues. CDR3 coding DNA: TGTGCCAGCAGCAAGGGGGACAGACAGGCGGGCACTGAAGCTTTCTTT. Its translation: CASSKGDRQAGTEAFF.

This chain links TRBV6-5 with TRBJ2-5, with D possibly TRBD2 on 6 matching bases. Germline CDR1 and CDR2: MNHEY and SVGAGI. CDR3 length: 15 residues. Deletions cut 4 bases from V and 3 bases from J, with 15 bases between. This CDR3 is CASSSGTLTKETQYF. The DNA for the CDR3 is TGTGCCAGCAGTTCTGGGACTTTGACCAAAGAGACCCAGTACTTC.

This clone appeared once. The chain recombines TRBV7-2 with TRBJ1-1; 8 bases align to TRBD1. CDR1 SGHTA and CDR2 FQGNSA come from the germline V gene. This CDR3 is built from 14 residues. Trimming removed 3 bases from V and 0 bases from J; junction bases left unmatched: 0. CDR3 loop: CASSLGQVNTEAFF. The DNA for the CDR3 is TGTGCCAGCAGCTTGGGACAGGTGAACACTGAAGCTTTCTTT.

The chain has TRBV18 and TRBJ1-5; 7 nucleotides line up with TRBD1. This CDR3 contains 18 residues. Per germline, CDR1 KGHSH and CDR2 LQKENI. V lost 3 bases and J lost 4; bases outside the gene matches: 15. CDR3 protein: CASSPKYFGTAPNQPQHF. DNA of the CDR3: TGTGCCAGCTCACCCAAATACTTCGGGACAGCGCCAAATCAGCCCCAGCATTTT.

This clone was recorded once. The rearrangement uses TRBV23-1 and TRBJ1-5; TRBD1 matches at 12 bases. TRBV23-1 is known as an ORF, though its function is uncertain. Trimming at V came to 8 bases and at J to 5 bases, leaving 13 bases not matched to a gene. This CDR3 is 17 amino acids long. The DNA for the CDR3 is TGCGCCAGCCGACATGCCAGAGGGACAGGGGGCTATCAGCCCCAGCATTTT. Amino acid sequence: CASRHARGTGGYQPQHF.

The chain employs TRBV18 and TRBJ1-3; TRBD1 matches at 8 bases. CDR1 and CDR2 (germline): KGHSH, LQKENI. V trimming: 3 bases; J trimming: 0 bases; junction bases outside the gene matches: 4. CDR3 length equals 16 residues. CDR3 residues: CASSPTGGGSGNTIYF. In nucleotides, the CDR3 is TGTGCCAGCTCACCCACAGGGGGTGGCTCTGGAAACACCATATATTTT. The full variable domain, rest sourced from reference TRBV18 and TRBJ1-3, is NAGVMQNPRHLVRRRGQEARLRCSPMKGHSHVYWYRQLPEEGLKFMVYLQKENIIDESGMPKERFSAEFPKEGPSILRIQQVVRGDSAAYFCASSPTGGGSGNTIYFGEGSWLTVV.

The V and J genes are TRBV5-4 and TRBJ1-1; 9 positions match TRBD1. Germline V lookup: CDR1 SGHNT, CDR2 YYREEE (reference sequence). V was pared by 4 bases and J by 4 bases, with 5 bases of the junction left unmatched. The CDR3 runs 14 residues. The CDR3 loop reads CASSKTGGITEAFF. The CDR3 DNA reads as TGTGCCAGCAGCAAGACAGGGGGGATCACTGAAGCTTTCTTT.

The chain joins TRBV13 to TRBJ2-5, with D possibly being TRBD2 (6 bases). The CDR3 has 16 amino acids. Germline CDR1 PRHDT, CDR2 FYEKMQ (reference sequence). Trimming left V 4 bases short and J 2 bases short, with 17 bases between. CDR3 coding DNA: TGTGCCAGCAGCTCAGACGGCGGGGCTTCACAAGAGACCCAGTACTTC. Protein: CASSSDGGASQETQYF. Full variable domain (missing parts from reference TRBV13 and TRBJ2-5): AAGVIQSPRHLIKEKRETATLKCYPIPRHDTVYWYQQGPGQDPQFLISFYEKMQSDKGSIPDRFSAQQFSDYHSELNMSSLELGDSALYFCASSSDGGASQETQYFGPGTRLLVL.

The chain is built from TRBV7-3 and TRBJ2-2; tentative D call: TRBD2 (6 bases). The CDR3 contains 16 residues. V lost 1 base and J lost 0, with 9 bases in between. Germline lookup yields CDR1 SGHTA and CDR2 FQGTGA. CDR3 DNA: TGTGCCAGCAGCTTAAATGGCGGGACGAACACCGGGGAGCTGTTTTTT. Protein sequence: CASSLNGGTNTGELFF.

The chain carries TRBV6-1 and TRBJ2-7, with 7 bases aligning to TRBD1. The germline gives CDR1 MNHNS, CDR2 SASEGT. This CDR3 spans 14 amino acids. V was pared by 6 bases and J by 3 bases, with 8 bases of the junction left unmatched. The CDR3 sequence is CASRPDRVLYEQYF. The CDR3, as DNA: TGTGCCAGCAGACCCGACAGGGTACTCTACGAGCAGTACTTC.

The rearrangement joins TRBV2 to TRBJ1-6; 9 bases fit TRBD1. This CDR3 contains 16 residues. From germline, CDR1 is SNHLY and CDR2 FYNNEI. With V trimmed by 5 bases and J by 5 bases, 7 bases remained unmatched. The CDR3: CASSSGQGRNNSPLHF. In DNA, the CDR3 is TGTGCCAGCAGTTCGGGACAGGGAAGAAATAATTCACCCCTCCACTTT.

This clone was counted once. The V and J genes are TRBV10-3 and TRBJ2-7, with 9 bases that match TRBD1. Germline V CDR1 and CDR2: ENHRY, SYGVKD. Germline trimming cut 4 bases from V and 4 bases from J; bases unmatched to any gene: 5. The CDR3 sequence is 14 residues long. As DNA, the CDR3 is TGTGCCATCAGTGCGGCCGGGACAGGGTACGAGCAGTACTTC. Its translation is CAISAAGTGYEQYF.

The chain uses TRBV6-6 and TRBJ2-3; 9 nucleotides line up with TRBD2. After removal of 9 bases from V and 0 bases from J, the junction contained 7 bases not matched to a gene. CDR3 length: 15 amino acids. CDR1 and CDR2 (germline): MNHNY, SVGAGI (reference sequence). In nucleotides, the CDR3 is TGTGCCAGTGTTATGAGCGGGGGGAGCACAGATACGCAGTATTTT. Protein: CASVMSGGSTDTQYF.

J is TRBJ1-2 and V is TRBV6-5; 7 bases fit TRBD1. The CDR3 covers 14 residues. J lost 3 bases, V lost 6 bases, and 7 bases had no gene match. The germline V gene has CDR1 MNHEY and CDR2 SVGAGI. CDR3 residues: CASRSTGQYYGYTF. CDR3 DNA sequence: TGTGCCAGCAGGTCTACGGGACAGTACTATGGCTACACCTTC.

This clone was seen once. V gene TRBV4-3 combines with J gene TRBJ2-1; perhaps TRBD1 as D (5 bases). Germline CDR1 and CDR2: LGHNA and YSLEER. The V end was cut by 1 base, the J end by 6 bases, with 10 bases between. CDR3 length: 14 amino acids. CDR3 in amino acids: CASSQGARVNEQFF. CDR3 nucleotide sequence: TGCGCCAGCAGCCAAGGCGCCAGGGTCAATGAGCAGTTCTTC.

The chain carries TRBV9 and TRBJ1-1; 8 bases line up with TRBD1. The CDR3 consists of 15 residues. V trimming: 4 bases; J trimming: 3 bases; junction bases outside the gene matches: 8. Germline CDR1 and CDR2: SGDLS and YYNGEE. CDR3 coding DNA: TGTGCCAGCAGCACCTTCTCGGACAGGGACACTGAAGCTTTCTTT. Translating it yields CASSTFSDRDTEAFF. Together with reference TRBV9 and TRBJ1-1, the CDR3 gives the full variable domain: DSGVTQTPKHLITATGQRVTLRCSPRSGDLSVYWYQQSLDQGLQFLIQYYNGEERAKGNILERFSAQQFPDLHSELNLSSLELGDSALYFCASSTFSDRDTEAFFGQGTRLTVV.

This clone has a single count. This rearrangement joins TRBV27 to TRBJ1-5; D unresolved. V shed 4 bases and J shed 0 bases, with 4 bases lying between them. The CDR3 totals 13 residues. Germline assignment: CDR1 MNHEY and CDR2 SMNVEV (reference sequence). CDR3 sequence reads: CASSSYSNQPQHF. The CDR3 region has the DNA TGTGCCAGCAGTTCCTATAGCAATCAGCCCCAGCATTTT.

This CDR3 reads CASGSTSSDEQFF. CDR3 DNA sequence: TGTGCCAGCGGATCGACTAGCAGTGATGAGCAGTTCTTC. The chain combines TRBV11-2 with TRBJ2-1; 7 nucleotides match TRBD2. The CDR3 contains 13 residues. From germline, CDR1 is SGHAT and CDR2 FQNNGV. J gave up 8 bases and V 8 bases, and 9 bases lay outside the gene matches.

The chain joins TRBV10-2 to TRBJ2-6; 8 positions match TRBD1. Germline V CDR1 and CDR2: WSHSY, SAAADI. The CDR3 runs to 17 residues. V lost 6 bases and J lost 0; bases outside the gene matches: 7. The chain's CDR3 is CASSGTGRTSGANVLTF. CDR3 DNA: TGCGCCAGCAGCGGGACAGGCCGAACCTCTGGGGCCAACGTCCTGACTTTC.

The chain joins TRBV7-9 to TRBJ2-1; 7 nucleotides align to TRBD1. This CDR3 contains 12 residues. V shed 5 bases and J 8 bases; nucleotides not matched to a gene: 3. Germline assignment: CDR1 SEHNR and CDR2 FQNEAQ (reference sequence). The CDR3 DNA follows: TGTGCCAGCAGCGGTCAGGGGGATGAGCAGTTCTTC. Its translation is CASSGQGDEQFF.

The rearrangement joins TRBV7-9 to TRBJ2-3, with a tentative D call TRBD2 (6 bases). The CDR3 spans 17 residues. Germline assignment: CDR1 SEHNR and CDR2 FQNEAQ (reference sequence). The germline V and J ends were trimmed by 0 bases and 0 bases, with 13 bases remaining between them. CDR3 DNA: TGTGCCAGCAGCTTAGCGGACTACGGGTCTAGCACAGATACGCAGTATTTT. Protein: CASSLADYGSSTDTQYF.

The rearrangement links TRBV15 to TRBJ2-6, with D maybe TRBD2 (6 bases). CDR3 length equals 20 residues. V lost 1 base and J 0 bases, leaving 19 bases between the germline ends. CDR1 and CDR2 (germline): LNHNV, YYDKDF (reference sequence). The CDR3 sequence: CATSRVSWGGDRSGANVLTF. CDR3 sequence (DNA): TGTGCCACCAGCAGAGTGAGCTGGGGCGGGGATCGCTCTGGGGCCAACGTCCTGACTTTC.